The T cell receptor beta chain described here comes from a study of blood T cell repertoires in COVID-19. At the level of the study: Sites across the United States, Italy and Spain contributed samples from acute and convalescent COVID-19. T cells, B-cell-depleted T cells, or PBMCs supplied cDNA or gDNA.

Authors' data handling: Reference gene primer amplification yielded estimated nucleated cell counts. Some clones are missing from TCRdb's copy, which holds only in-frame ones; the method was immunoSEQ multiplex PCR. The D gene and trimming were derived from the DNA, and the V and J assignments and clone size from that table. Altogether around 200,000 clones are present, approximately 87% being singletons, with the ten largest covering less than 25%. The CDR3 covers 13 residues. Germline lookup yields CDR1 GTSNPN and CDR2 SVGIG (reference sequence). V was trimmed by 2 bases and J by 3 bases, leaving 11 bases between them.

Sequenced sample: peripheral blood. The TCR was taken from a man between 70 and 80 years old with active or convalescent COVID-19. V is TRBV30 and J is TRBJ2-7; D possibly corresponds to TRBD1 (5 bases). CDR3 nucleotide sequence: TGTGCCTGGAGTCAGGACGGACACTACGAGCAGTACTTC. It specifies CAWSQDGHYEQYF.